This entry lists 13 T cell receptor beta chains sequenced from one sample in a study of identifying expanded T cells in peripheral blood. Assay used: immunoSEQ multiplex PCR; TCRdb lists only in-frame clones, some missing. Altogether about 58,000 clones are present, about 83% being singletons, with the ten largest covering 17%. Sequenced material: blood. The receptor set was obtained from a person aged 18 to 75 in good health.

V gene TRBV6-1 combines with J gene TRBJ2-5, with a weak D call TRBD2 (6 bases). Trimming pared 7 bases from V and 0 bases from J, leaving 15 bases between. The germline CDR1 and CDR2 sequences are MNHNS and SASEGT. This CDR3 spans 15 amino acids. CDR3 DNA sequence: TGTGCCAGCACCTTTTTGGGGGACTACCAAGAGACCCAGTACTTC. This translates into CASTFLGDYQETQYF.

The CDR3, as DNA: TGTGCCAGCAGCGGAAAGACAGGGCTGGCGGGAAACACCATATATTTT. This encodes CASSGKTGLAGNTIYF. V gene TRBV9 combines with J gene TRBJ1-3; TRBD1 aligns across 7 bases. The length of the CDR3 is 16 residues. V was pared by 3 bases and J by 4 bases, with 10 bases of the junction left unmatched. Germline CDR1 is SGDLS and CDR2 is YYNGEE.

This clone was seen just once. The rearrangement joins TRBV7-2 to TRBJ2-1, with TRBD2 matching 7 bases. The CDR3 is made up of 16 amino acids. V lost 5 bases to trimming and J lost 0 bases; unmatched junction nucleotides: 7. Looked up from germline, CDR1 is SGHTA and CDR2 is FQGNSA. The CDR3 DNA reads TGTGCCAGCAGCCAGAGGGGACTACCCTCCTACAATGAGCAGTTCTTC. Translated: CASSQRGLPSYNEQFF.

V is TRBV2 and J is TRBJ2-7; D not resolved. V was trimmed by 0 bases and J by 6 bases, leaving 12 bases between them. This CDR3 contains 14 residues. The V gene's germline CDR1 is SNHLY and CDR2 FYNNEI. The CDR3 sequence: CASSEALATGEQYF. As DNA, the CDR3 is TGTGCCAGCAGTGAAGCGCTCGCAACGGGCGAGCAGTACTTC. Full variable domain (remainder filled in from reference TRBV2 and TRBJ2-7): EPEVTQTPSHQVTQMGQEVILRCVPISNHLYFYWYRQILGQKVEFLVSFYNNEISEKSEIFDDQFSVERPDGSNFTLKIRSTKLEDSAMYFCASSEALATGEQYFGPGTRLTVT.

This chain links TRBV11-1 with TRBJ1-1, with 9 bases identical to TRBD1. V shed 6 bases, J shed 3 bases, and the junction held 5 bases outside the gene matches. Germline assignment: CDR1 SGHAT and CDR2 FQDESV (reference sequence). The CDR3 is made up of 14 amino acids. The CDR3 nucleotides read TGTGCCAGCAGAATAACAGGGGGCCACACTGAAGCTTTCTTT. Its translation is CASRITGGHTEAFF.

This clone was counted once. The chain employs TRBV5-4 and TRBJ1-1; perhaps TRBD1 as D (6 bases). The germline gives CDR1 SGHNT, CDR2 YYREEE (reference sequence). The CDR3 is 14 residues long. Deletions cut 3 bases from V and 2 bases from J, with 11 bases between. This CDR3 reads CASSSGGQNTEAFF. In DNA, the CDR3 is TGTGCCAGCAGCTCGGGGGGACAAAACACTGAAGCTTTCTTT.

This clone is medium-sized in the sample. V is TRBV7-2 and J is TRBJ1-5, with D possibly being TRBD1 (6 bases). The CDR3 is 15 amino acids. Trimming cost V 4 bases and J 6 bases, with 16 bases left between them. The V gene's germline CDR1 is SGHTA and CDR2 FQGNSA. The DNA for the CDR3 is TGTGCCAGCAGCTCGCTAGGGGGATTTAGTCAGCCCCAGCATTTT. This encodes CASSSLGGFSQPQHF.

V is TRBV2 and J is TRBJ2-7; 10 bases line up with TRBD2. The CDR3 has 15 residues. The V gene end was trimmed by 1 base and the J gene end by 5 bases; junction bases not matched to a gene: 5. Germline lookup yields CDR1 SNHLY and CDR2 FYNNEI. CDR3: CASSEGGLAGDEQYF. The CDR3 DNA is TGTGCCAGCAGTGAAGGGGGGCTAGCGGGAGACGAGCAGTACTTC.

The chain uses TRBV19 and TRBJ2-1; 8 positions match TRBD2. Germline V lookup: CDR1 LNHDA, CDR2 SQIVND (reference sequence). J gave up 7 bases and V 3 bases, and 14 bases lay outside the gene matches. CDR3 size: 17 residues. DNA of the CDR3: TGTGCCAGTAGTATCCGAATGGTGAGCGGGGGTGGGAATGAGCAGTTCTTC. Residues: CASSIRMVSGGGNEQFF.

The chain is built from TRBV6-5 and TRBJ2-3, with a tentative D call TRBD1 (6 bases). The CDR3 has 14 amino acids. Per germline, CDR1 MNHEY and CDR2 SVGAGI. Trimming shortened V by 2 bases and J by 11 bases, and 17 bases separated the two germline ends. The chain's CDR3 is CASSYGETGHLQYF. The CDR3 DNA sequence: TGTGCCAGCAGTTACGGGGAAACGGGACATCTGCAGTATTTT.

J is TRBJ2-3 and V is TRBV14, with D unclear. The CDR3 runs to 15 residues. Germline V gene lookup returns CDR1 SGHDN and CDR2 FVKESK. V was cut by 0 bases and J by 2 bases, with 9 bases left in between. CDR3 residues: CASSQEDSNTDTQYF. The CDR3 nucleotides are TGTGCCAGCAGCCAAGAAGATAGTAACACAGATACGCAGTATTTT.

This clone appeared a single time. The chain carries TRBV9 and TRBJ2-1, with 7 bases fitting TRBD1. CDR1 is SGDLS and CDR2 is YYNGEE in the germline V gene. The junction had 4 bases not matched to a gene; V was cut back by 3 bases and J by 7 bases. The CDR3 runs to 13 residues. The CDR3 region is CASSEETGNEQFF. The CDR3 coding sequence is TGTGCCAGCAGCGAAGAGACAGGGAATGAGCAGTTCTTC.

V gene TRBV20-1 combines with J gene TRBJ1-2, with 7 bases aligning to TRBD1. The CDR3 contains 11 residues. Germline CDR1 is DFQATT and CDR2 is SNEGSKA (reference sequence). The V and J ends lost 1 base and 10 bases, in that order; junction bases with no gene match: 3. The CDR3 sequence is CSARVRGTYTF. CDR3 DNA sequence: TGCAGTGCTAGAGTCAGGGGGACCTACACCTTC.